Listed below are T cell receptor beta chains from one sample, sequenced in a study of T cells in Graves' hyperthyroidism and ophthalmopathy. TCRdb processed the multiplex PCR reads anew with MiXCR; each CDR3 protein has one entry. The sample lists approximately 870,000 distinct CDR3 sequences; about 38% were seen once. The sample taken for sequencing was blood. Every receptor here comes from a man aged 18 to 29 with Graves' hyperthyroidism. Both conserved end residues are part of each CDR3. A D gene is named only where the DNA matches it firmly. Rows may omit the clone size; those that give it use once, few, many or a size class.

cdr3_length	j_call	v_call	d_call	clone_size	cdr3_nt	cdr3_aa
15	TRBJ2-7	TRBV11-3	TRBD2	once	TGTGCCAGCAGCCCAATAACTAGCGGGGAATACGAGCAGTACTTC	CASSPITSGEYEQYF
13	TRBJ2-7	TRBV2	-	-	TGTGCCAGCCTCTCGAGGGAGTCCTACGAGCAGTACTTC	CASLSRESYEQYF
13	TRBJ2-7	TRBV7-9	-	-	TGTGCCAGCAGCTTAGGTTTAGCCTACGAGCGGTACTTC	CASSLGLAYERYF
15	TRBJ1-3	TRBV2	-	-	TGTGCCAGCAGACAGACTGCCAGCTCTGGAAACACCATATATTTT	CASRQTASSGNTIYF
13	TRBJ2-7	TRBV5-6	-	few	TGTGCCAGCAGCCTGGAGGGAGACTACGAGCAGTACTTC	CASSLEGDYEQYF
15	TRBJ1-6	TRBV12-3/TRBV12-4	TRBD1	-	TGTGCCAGCAGTTTACCCCAGGGGGCGAGTTCACCCCTCCACTTT	CASSLPQGASSPLHF
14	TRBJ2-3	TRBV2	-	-	TGTGCCAGCAAGACGGAATCTAGCACAGATACGCAGTATTTT	CASKTESSTDTQYF
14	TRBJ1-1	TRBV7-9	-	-	TGTGCCAGCAGCGCGGGACTAGCGAACACTGAAGCTTTCTTT	CASSAGLANTEAFF
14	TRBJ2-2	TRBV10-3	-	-	TGTGCCATGGCCGAACAGTTGAACACCGGGGAGCTGTTTTTT	CAMAEQLNTGELFF
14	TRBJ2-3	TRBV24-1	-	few	TGTGCCACCAGTCCGGCTTCTAGCACAGATACGCAGTATTTT	CATSPASSTDTQYF
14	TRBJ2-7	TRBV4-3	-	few	TGCGCCAGCAGCCAAGCGGCTAGCTCCTACGAGCAGTACTTC	CASSQAASSYEQYF
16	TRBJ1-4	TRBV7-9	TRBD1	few	TGTGCCAGCAGCTTGCTTTTACAGGGGGCTAATGAAAAACTGTTTTTT	CASSLLLQGANEKLFF
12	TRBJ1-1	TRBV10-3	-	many	TGTGCCATCAGTGAGGGAGAGACTGAAGCTTTCTTT	CAISEGETEAFF
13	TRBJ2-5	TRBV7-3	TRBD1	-	TGTGCCAGCAGCAGGGACAGTCAAGAGGCCCAGTACTTC	CASSRDSQEAQYF
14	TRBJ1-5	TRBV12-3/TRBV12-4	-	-	TGTGCCAGCAGTTTCCTGGCGGCCGAAGGGCCCCAGCATTTT	CASSFLAAEGPQHF
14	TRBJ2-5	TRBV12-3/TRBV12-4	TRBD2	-	TGTGCCAGCACCGTGACTAGCGGGGGAGAGACCCAGTACTTC	CASTVTSGGETQYF
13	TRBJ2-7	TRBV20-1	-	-	TGCAGTGCTAGAGGGTTCATCGCCTACGAGCAGTACTTC	CSARGFIAYEQYF
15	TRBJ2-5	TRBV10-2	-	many	TGCGCCAGCAGTTTGCCCTTGGCGGAGCAAGAGACCCAGTACTTC	CASSLPLAEQETQYF
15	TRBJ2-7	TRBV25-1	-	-	TGTGCCAGCAGTGAGGGGAGTTCCGATGGACAGGAGCAGTACTTC	CASSEGSSDGQEQYF
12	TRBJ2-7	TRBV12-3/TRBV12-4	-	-	TGTGCCAGCAGCCATCATACGGACGAGCAGTACTTC	CASSHHTDEQYF
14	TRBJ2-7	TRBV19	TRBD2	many	TGTGCCAGTAGTGCCGGGACTAGCGGCTACGAGCAGTACTTC	CASSAGTSGYEQYF
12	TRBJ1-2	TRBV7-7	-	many	TGTGCTAGCAGCTTCGGGGAAGGAGGCTACACCTTC	CASSFGEGGYTF
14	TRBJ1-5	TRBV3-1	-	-	TGTGCCAGCAGCCAGGCGGGGTTAGGAACACCCCAGCATTTT	CASSQAGLGTPQHF
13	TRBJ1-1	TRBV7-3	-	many	TGTGCCAGCAGCTGGGACCGTAGCTCTGAAGCTTTCTTT	CASSWDRSSEAFF
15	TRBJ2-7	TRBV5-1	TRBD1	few	TGCGCCAGCAGCCGCATGGCTCAAGACAGGGGCGAGCAGTACTTC	CASSRMAQDRGEQYF
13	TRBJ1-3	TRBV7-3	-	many	TGTGCCAGCAGCTTAAGACAGAAGGACACCATATATTTT	CASSLRQKDTIYF
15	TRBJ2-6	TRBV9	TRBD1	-	TGTGCCAGCAGTGCCCCAGGGGGTGGGGCCAACGTCCTGACTTTC	CASSAPGGGANVLTF
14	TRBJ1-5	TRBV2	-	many	TGTGCCAGCAGGGCGAAGGGAAGCAATCAGCCCCAGCATTTT	CASRAKGSNQPQHF
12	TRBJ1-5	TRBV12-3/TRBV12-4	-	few	TGTGCCAGCAGCGGTGGGGCTCAGCCCCAGCATTTT	CASSGGAQPQHF
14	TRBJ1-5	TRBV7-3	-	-	TGTGCCAGCAGCTTAGACAAGTCAGATCAGCCCCAGCATTTT	CASSLDKSDQPQHF
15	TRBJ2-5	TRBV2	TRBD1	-	TGTGCCAGCAGTCCTGGACAGGCCTTACAAGAGACCCAGTACTTC	CASSPGQALQETQYF
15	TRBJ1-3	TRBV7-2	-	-	TGTGCCAGCAGCTTCAGCACGGGATATGGAAACACCATATATTTT	CASSFSTGYGNTIYF
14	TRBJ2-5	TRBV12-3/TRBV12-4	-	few	TGTGCCAGCGCCCATGTGGCGGTTTCGGAGACCCAGTACTTC	CASAHVAVSETQYF
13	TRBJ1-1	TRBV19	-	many	TGTGCCAGTAGTATAGACCAGGGGACCGAAGCTTTCTTT	CASSIDQGTEAFF
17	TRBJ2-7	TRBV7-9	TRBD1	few	TGTGCCAGCAGCTTAGGCCCCCGGGACAGGGGCTCCTACGAGCAGTACTTC	CASSLGPRDRGSYEQYF
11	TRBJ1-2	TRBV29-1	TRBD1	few	TGCAGCGCCCGGACAGGGTCTGGCTACACCTTC	CSARTGSGYTF
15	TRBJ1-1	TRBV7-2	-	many	TGTGCCAGCAGCCCACAAGGGAAGGGAAGCACTGAAGCTTTCTTT	CASSPQGKGSTEAFF
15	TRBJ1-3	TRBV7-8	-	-	TGTGCCAGCAGCCGCAGGCCCAACTCTGGAAACACCATATATTTT	CASSRRPNSGNTIYF
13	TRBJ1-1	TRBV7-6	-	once	TGTGCCAGCAGCACCCCCATGGACACTGAAGCTTTCTTT	CASSTPMDTEAFF
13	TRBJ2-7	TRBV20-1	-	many	TGCAGTGCCAGGGGGGGGAGTAAGCGCGAGCAGTACTTC	CSARGGSKREQYF
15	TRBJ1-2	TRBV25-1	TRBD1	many	TGTGCCAGCAGTGAAAATAGTGCCAGGGGGTATGGCTACACCTTC	CASSENSARGYGYTF
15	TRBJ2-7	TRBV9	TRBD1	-	TGTGCCAGCAGCCAAGATATCGGCAGGGGGCGTGAGCAGTACTTC	CASSQDIGRGREQYF
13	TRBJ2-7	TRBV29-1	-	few	TGCAGCGTTGTATCGGGGAACACCTACGAGCAGTACTTC	CSVVSGNTYEQYF
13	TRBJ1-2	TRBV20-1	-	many	TGCAGTGCTGAACCTAGGGGGGTCTATGGCTACACCTTC	CSAEPRGVYGYTF
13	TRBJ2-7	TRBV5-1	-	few	TGCGCCAGCGAGGGGTCAGGAGCGGGCGAGCAGTACTTC	CASEGSGAGEQYF
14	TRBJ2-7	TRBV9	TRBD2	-	TGTGCCAGCAGCCCGGGGGGAGACGGCTACGAGCAGTACTTC	CASSPGGDGYEQYF
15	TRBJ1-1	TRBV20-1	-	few	TGCAGTGCTCAAGATCCGTCGAAGGGTAACACTGAAGCTTTCTTT	CSAQDPSKGNTEAFF
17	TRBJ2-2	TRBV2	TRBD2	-	TGTGCCAGCAGGGCGACTAGCGGGGGGCCGAACACCGGGGAGCTGTTTTTT	CASRATSGGPNTGELFF
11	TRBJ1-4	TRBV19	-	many	TGTGCCAGTCAAAGGTCGGAAAAACTGTTTTTT	CASQRSEKLFF
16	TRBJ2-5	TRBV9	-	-	TGTGCCAGCAGCGTAAGGGGGGGTGCTTACCAAGAGACCCAGTACTTC	CASSVRGGAYQETQYF
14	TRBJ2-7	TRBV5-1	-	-	TGTGCCAGCAGCTTGCGGTGGTCCCCCGTCGAGCAGTACTTC	CASSLRWSPVEQYF
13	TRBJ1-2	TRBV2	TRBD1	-	TGTGCCAGCCAATTGGGACAGGGTTTCGGCTACACCTTC	CASQLGQGFGYTF
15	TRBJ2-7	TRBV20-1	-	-	TGCAGTGTCCCCGGGAGTGGTAGCGCATATTGGGAGCAGTACTTC	CSVPGSGSAYWEQYF